This T cell receptor (beta chain) was documented in a study of shared clonotypes between healthy human individuals. Naive CD8 cells lacked CD45RO, underwent positive selection for CCR7 and left out terminally differentiated effector memory CD45RA+ cells. This clone came up a few times. Execution of the assay was at deep level. Sequencing was performed with immunoSEQ multiplex PCR; in TCRdb, only in-frame clones are kept and a portion is missing. The repertoire includes approximately 2,200,000 clones, roughly 91% of them detected once, and 1.5% to 2% sits in the top ten. Material: naive CD8+ T cells from PBMCs. The receptor was isolated from a man between 18 and 35 years old in good health. Some clones in this sample may be carry-over from other donors' samples.

The CDR3 region is CASSNRSPNEKLFF. For the CDR3, the DNA is TGTGCCAGCAGCAACAGGAGTCCTAATGAAAAACTGTTTTTT. The rearrangement links TRBV27 to TRBJ1-4, with D perhaps TRBD1 (5 bases). Trimming cost V 6 bases and J 3 bases, with 11 bases left between them. Germline assignment: CDR1 MNHEY and CDR2 SMNVEV (reference sequence). The CDR3 is made up of 14 amino acids.